Here is one T cell receptor beta chain with its context. Antigen unknown. This entry comes from a study of T cell responses to AZD1222 COVID-19 vaccine. The wider study: Analysis merged second doses at about 4 or about 12 weeks.

General study results and limits: Mostly white British, mostly female donors; authors suggested clonal diversity may be underestimated. Close to half of all spike-specific TCRs reportedly target regions of the variants that are unmutated. Repertoire sampling occurred only after the peak T cell response.

The data were produced by immunoSEQ multiplex PCR, yet TCRdb's version contains in-frame clones alone and is incomplete. This table holds 120,000 or so clones, around 93% found once. The origin of this receptor is an adult in good health. Specimen: peripheral blood, collected on day 0 of AZD1222 vaccination.

CDR3 nucleotides: TGTGCCAGCAGTTTCACCGGGGAGCTGTTTTTT. Translation: CASSFTGELFF. The chain carries TRBV28 and TRBJ2-2; D unclear. The germline gives CDR1 MDHEN, CDR2 SYDVKM. Trimming took off 3 bases at V and 4 bases at J, with 0 bases between the two ends. CDR3 length: 11 residues.